Each of the 12 T cell receptor beta chains below was sequenced from the same sample in a study of cytomegalovirus exposure and HLA in healthy donors. The PCR was carried out with 60 Vbeta primers and 13 Jbeta primers. The method was immunoSEQ multiplex PCR; TCRdb's version includes in-frame clones alone and lacks a portion of them. Among some 170,000 clones listed, 60% to 80% were seen once. Material: PBMCs. The receptors were sampled from a man in his 60s in good health and CMV-seronegative.

J is TRBJ1-2 and V is TRBV5-3; D is uncertain. TRBV5-3 is sorted into the ORF group, with uncertain function. This CDR3 comprises 11 residues. V was pared by 2 bases and J by 5 bases, with 4 bases between. Here the CDR3 DNA reads TGTGCCAGAAGCTTAGAGTATGGCTACACCTTC. It specifies CARSLEYGYTF.

The V and J genes are TRBV2 and TRBJ1-6; D is uncertain. V was clipped by 2 bases and J by 13 bases, with 15 bases between them. The V gene's germline CDR1 is SNHLY and CDR2 FYNNEI. The CDR3 is made up of 14 amino acids. The CDR3 sequence is CASSEIEQVKPLHF. In nucleotides, the CDR3 is TGTGCCAGCAGTGAAATTGAGCAGGTCAAGCCCCTCCACTTT.

The chain combines TRBV15 with TRBJ1-3; TRBD1 agrees at 8 bases. This CDR3 has 16 amino acids. The germline gives CDR1 LNHNV, CDR2 YYDKDF (reference sequence). V dropped 2 bases and J dropped 0; count of bases not matched to a gene: 3. The CDR3 reads CATSRQGATSGNTIYF. Here the CDR3 DNA reads TGTGCCACCAGCAGACAGGGGGCAACCTCTGGAAACACCATATATTTT. Looking up the rest from reference TRBV15 and TRBJ1-3 gives the full variable domain: DAMVIQNPRYQVTQFGKPVTLSCSQTLNHNVMYWYQQKSSQAPKLLFHYYDKDFNNEADTPDNFQSRRPNTSFCFLDIRSPGLGDTAMYLCATSRQGATSGNTIYFGEGSWLTVV.

The gene calls are TRBV19 and TRBJ2-7; TRBD2 matches 13 bases. There are 17 residues in the CDR3. The V gene end was trimmed by 3 bases and the J gene end by 5 bases; junction bases not matched to a gene: 10. Germline V gene sequence: CDR1 LNHDA, CDR2 SQIVND (reference sequence). The CDR3 sequence: CASSIDTGLAGVNEQYF. The DNA for the CDR3 is TGTGCCAGTAGTATTGATACCGGACTAGCGGGAGTAAACGAGCAGTACTTC.

For the CDR3, the DNA is TGTGCCAGTAGTCGACAGGGTACCCCCCGATCCTACGAGCAGTACTTC. It codes for CASSRQGTPRSYEQYF. The rearrangement joins TRBV19 to TRBJ2-7; TRBD1 matches at 7 bases. Germline V gene sequence: CDR1 LNHDA, CDR2 SQIVND (reference sequence). The CDR3 loop spans 16 amino acids. The V and J ends lost 5 bases and 1 base, in that order; junction bases with no gene match: 11.

The genes are TRBV5-4 and TRBJ1-6; the D gene is possibly TRBD1 (5 bases). The CDR3 extends over 15 amino acids. Germline CDR1 SGHNT, CDR2 YYREEE (reference sequence). Trimming took 0 bases from V and 11 from J, leaving 15 bases between them. CDR3 bases: TGTGCCAGCAGCTTGGCTAGGGGCCCCGAGGCACCCCTCCACTTT. Amino acids: CASSLARGPEAPLHF.

The chain combines TRBV12-5 with TRBJ2-2; D gene uncertain. Trimming removed 6 bases from V and 6 bases from J, with 8 bases in between. Germline V CDR1 and CDR2: LGHNT, FRNRAP. The CDR3 is made up of 12 amino acids. CDR3 nucleotide sequence: TGTGCTAGTGGGGGCTTGGCCGGGGAGCTGTTTTTT. It encodes CASGGLAGELFF.

The V call is TRBV19, the J call TRBJ1-2, with unresolved D. Germline-derived CDR1 and CDR2 are LNHDA and SQIVND (reference sequence). This CDR3 spans 14 amino acids. V was clipped by 5 bases and J by 7 bases, with 17 bases between them. CDR3 protein: CASSLRPGGGGYTF. In nucleotides, the CDR3 is TGTGCCAGTAGTCTTCGACCCGGCGGTGGTGGCTACACCTTC.

This chain joins TRBV18 and TRBJ1-4; the D gene is possibly TRBD1 (6 bases). Germline V lookup: CDR1 KGHSH, CDR2 LQKENI. There are 16 residues in the CDR3. Trimming stripped 4 bases from V and 0 bases from J, with 12 bases between. The CDR3 sequence: CASSLQGQSTNEKLFF. CDR3 DNA: TGTGCCAGCTCACTGCAGGGGCAGTCAACTAATGAAAAACTGTTTTTT.

This chain uses TRBV29-1 with TRBJ2-2; no clear D gene. With 3 bases removed from V and 1 base from J, the gap between germline ends came to 6 bases. CDR1 SQVTM and CDR2 ANQGSEA come from the germline V gene. The CDR3 spans 13 residues. CDR3 residues: CSVDLGNTGELFF. CDR3 DNA sequence: TGCAGCGTTGATCTAGGGAACACCGGGGAGCTGTTTTTT.

The V call is TRBV7-2, the J call TRBJ2-7; the D is unclear. Germline values: CDR1 SGHTA, CDR2 FQGNSA. The CDR3 has 12 residues. The V end was cut by 5 bases, the J end by 3 bases, with 8 bases between. CDR3 sequence: CASSTFYYEQYF. CDR3 coding DNA: TGTGCCAGCAGCACGTTCTACTACGAGCAGTACTTC.

The sample holds one count of this clone. The chain employs TRBV5-1 and TRBJ2-7; 8 positions match TRBD2. The length of the CDR3 is 15 residues. J gave up 0 bases and V 2 bases, and 4 bases lay outside the gene matches. Per the germline V gene, CDR1 is SGHRS and CDR2 is YFSETQ. As DNA, the CDR3 is TGCGCCAGCAGCTTCCGGGGGGGCGACTCCTACGAGCAGTACTTC. Its protein product is CASSFRGGDSYEQYF.